These 14 T cell receptor beta chains were sequenced from one sample in a study of blood T cell repertoires in COVID-19. Some clones are missing from TCRdb's copy, which holds only in-frame ones; the method was immunoSEQ multiplex PCR. The repertoire holds 200,000 or so clones, with roughly nine tenths as singletons. Material for sequencing was PBMCs or T cells enriched from blood (not recorded which). These receptors all stem from a woman in her forties with acute COVID-19.

The chain uses TRBV7-3 and TRBJ1-1; TRBD1 is a possible D gene (5 bases). The CDR3 is 13 residues long. Germline loops: CDR1 SGHTA, CDR2 FQGTGA. Trimming left V 4 bases short and J 3 bases short, with 9 bases between. CDR3 in amino acids: CASSSARDTEAFF. The CDR3 DNA reads TGTGCCAGCAGCTCTGCCAGGGACACTGAAGCTTTCTTT. The variable domain in full, completed from reference TRBV7-3 and TRBJ1-1, reads GAGVSQTPSNKVTEKGKYVELRCDPISGHTALYWYRQSLGQGPEFLIYFQGTGAADDSGLPNDRFFAVRPEGSVSTLKIQRTERGDSAVYLCASSSARDTEAFFGQGTRLTVV.

The chain combines TRBV6-5 with TRBJ2-3; no definite D call. CDR3 length: 15 residues. V lost 4 bases and J 5 bases, leaving 16 bases between the germline ends. Looked up from germline, CDR1 is MNHEY and CDR2 is SVGAGI. CDR3 residues: CASSSQVGRKDTQYF. The CDR3 bases are TGTGCCAGCAGTTCCCAGGTGGGCAGGAAAGATACGCAGTATTTT.

The chain links TRBV19 to TRBJ1-6; D may be TRBD1 (6 bases). In germline, CDR1 is LNHDA, CDR2 SQIVND (reference sequence). The CDR3 length is 15 residues. With 3 bases removed from V and 12 bases from J, the gap between germline ends came to 18 bases. CDR3 in amino acids: CASSMTQAGAEPLHF. In DNA, the CDR3 is TGTGCCAGTAGTATGACGCAGGCGGGGGCCGAACCCCTCCACTTT.

The rearrangement joins TRBV19 to TRBJ2-7; D is perhaps TRBD2 (5 bases). This CDR3 has 17 residues. The germline CDR1 and CDR2 sequences are LNHDA and SQIVND (reference sequence). Trimming left V 6 bases short and J 5 bases short, with 26 bases between. For the CDR3, the DNA is TGTGCCAGTAGCACCCCCCCCCGCTGGGAGATCGGCCACGAGCAGTACTTC. Its translation is CASSTPPRWEIGHEQYF.

Here the CDR3 reads CASSTTGYYEQYF. The CDR3 DNA follows: TGTGCCAGCAGCACCACAGGTTACTACGAGCAGTACTTC. This chain joins TRBV7-9 and TRBJ2-7; TRBD1 might be the D (5 bases). Trimming removed 5 bases from V and 3 bases from J, with 11 bases in between. The CDR3 sequence is 13 residues long. CDR1 and CDR2 (germline): SEHNR, FQNEAQ (reference sequence).

This chain links TRBV7-2 with TRBJ2-7; TRBD2 aligns across 10 bases. This CDR3 region has 15 residues. The germline V gene has CDR1 SGHTA and CDR2 FQGNSA. The V and J ends lost 0 bases and 5 bases, in that order; junction bases with no gene match: 4. The CDR3 reads CASSLASGRINEQYF. The CDR3 DNA is TGTGCCAGCAGCTTAGCTAGCGGGAGGATCAACGAGCAGTACTTC.

The chain is built from TRBV9 and TRBJ1-1; D unresolved. V was shortened by 0 bases and J by 10 bases, with 10 bases between the two germline ends. This CDR3 is built from 12 residues. Germline loops: CDR1 SGDLS, CDR2 YYNGEE. Written as DNA, the CDR3 is TGTGCCAGCAGCGTAGGAATGCGTGGAGCTTTCTTT. Translated, it gives CASSVGMRGAFF.

The gene calls are TRBV28 and TRBJ1-5; 7 nucleotides match TRBD1. Germline assignment: CDR1 MDHEN and CDR2 SYDVKM. The CDR3 totals 14 residues. V was pared by 5 bases and J by 6 bases, with 7 bases of the junction left unmatched. CDR3 DNA sequence: TGTGCCAGCAGTACCCGACAGGGCAGTCAGCCCCAGCATTTT. This encodes CASSTRQGSQPQHF. Variable domain in full (rest from reference TRBV28 and TRBJ1-5): DVKVTQSSRYLVKRTGEKVFLECVQDMDHENMFWYRQDPGLGLRLIYFSYDVKMKEKGDIPEGYSVSREKKERFSLILESASTNQTSMYLCASSTRQGSQPQHFGDGTRLSIL.

The genes are TRBV6-1 and TRBJ1-1; tentative D call: TRBD1 (6 bases). The V end lost 3 bases, the J end lost 9 bases, and 17 bases lay between the germline ends. The CDR3 is made up of 14 amino acids. Germline CDR1 and CDR2: MNHNS and SASEGT. This CDR3 reads CASSEYAGTPKAFF. The CDR3 DNA sequence: TGTGCCAGCAGTGAGTACGCCGGGACACCTAAAGCTTTCTTT.

This clone was detected a few times. CDR3 DNA: TGTGCCAGCAGCGTAGCTACGGGTGGGGAAGGGGATGAAAAACTGTTTTTT. Translated: CASSVATGGEGDEKLFF. J is TRBJ1-4 and V is TRBV9; D is perhaps TRBD1 (5 bases). The V and J ends lost 0 bases and 6 bases respectively, with 18 bases between them. Germline CDR1 reads SGDLS; CDR2 reads YYNGEE. CDR3 length: 17 residues.

V and J are TRBV7-9 and TRBJ1-4, with unresolved D. The CDR3 runs to 16 residues. V was pared by 1 base and J by 8 bases, with 17 bases between. Germline CDR1 and CDR2: SEHNR and FQNEAQ (reference sequence). For the CDR3, the DNA is TGTGCCAGCAGCTTAGAGGCCAGGATTTCGGGAGAAAAACTGTTTTTT. Translating it yields CASSLEARISGEKLFF.

A few counts support this clone. The chain is built from TRBV18 and TRBJ2-7, with 11 bases aligning to TRBD1. There are 16 residues in the CDR3. Unmatched junction bases numbered 6, after V lost 2 bases and J lost 3 bases. CDR1 and CDR2 (germline): KGHSH, LQKENI. CDR3 sequence (DNA): TGTGCCAGCTCACCAGGTTCGGGGACAGGGGGCTACGAGCAGTACTTC. The encoded protein is CASSPGSGTGGYEQYF.

The chain is built from TRBV28 and TRBJ2-3; 8 positions match TRBD1. The CDR3 is made up of 16 amino acids. Trimming removed 5 bases from V and 3 bases from J; junction bases left unmatched: 10. The germline gives CDR1 MDHEN, CDR2 SYDVKM. The chain's CDR3 is CASSLIQQGVTDTQYF. In nucleotides, the CDR3 is TGTGCCAGCAGTCTGATCCAACAGGGGGTGACAGATACGCAGTATTTT. The full variable domain, in which reference TRBV28 and TRBJ2-3 provide the parts outside the CDR3, is DVKVTQSSRYLVKRTGEKVFLECVQDMDHENMFWYRQDPGLGLRLIYFSYDVKMKEKGDIPEGYSVSREKKERFSLILESASTNQTSMYLCASSLIQQGVTDTQYFGPGTRLTVL.

The V gene is TRBV10-3, the J gene TRBJ1-2, with D perhaps matching TRBD1 (6 bases). V was pared by 4 bases and J by 2 bases, with 8 bases between. CDR3 length equals 13 residues. Germline assignment: CDR1 ENHRY and CDR2 SYGVKD. This chain's CDR3 is CAISGQGNYGYTF. The CDR3 DNA reads as TGTGCCATCAGTGGGCAGGGGAACTATGGCTACACCTTC.